Following are 11 T cell receptor beta chains from one sample sequenced in a study of T cell responses to AZD1222 COVID-19 vaccine. Using immunoSEQ multiplex PCR, the repertoire was profiled, and TCRdb retains in-frame clones only, with some absent. This sample has 90,000 to 150,000 clones, with about 88% found just once. The sequenced sample was peripheral blood, obtained on day 0 of AZD1222 vaccination. The receptors here all came from an adult in good health.

The rearrangement links TRBV19 to TRBJ1-1; D is undetermined. Trimming left V 7 bases short and J 6 bases short, with 18 bases between. The CDR3 length is 14 residues. The germline gives CDR1 LNHDA, CDR2 SQIVND (reference sequence). This chain's CDR3 is CASIDPGRGAEAFF. DNA for the CDR3: TGTGCCAGTATTGACCCAGGAAGAGGCGCTGAAGCTTTCTTT.

This clone was recorded once. The V and J genes are TRBV28 and TRBJ2-7, with D perhaps TRBD2 (5 bases). In germline, CDR1 is MDHEN, CDR2 SYDVKM. The CDR3 extends over 16 amino acids. V shed 4 bases and J shed 1 base, with 17 bases lying between them. CDR3 nucleotide sequence: TGTGCCAGCAGTTCCCCCTCTAGCCGGGTGTCCTACGAGCAGTACTTC. This translates into CASSSPSSRVSYEQYF.

This rearrangement joins TRBV12-5 to TRBJ2-3; no firm D call. Trimming pared 4 bases from V and 7 bases from J, leaving 9 bases between. The CDR3 is made up of 12 amino acids. The V gene's germline CDR1 is LGHNT and CDR2 FRNRAP. This chain's CDR3 is CASGYDKHTQYF. The CDR3 coding sequence is TGTGCTAGTGGTTATGACAAGCATACGCAGTATTTT.

The rearrangement joins TRBV6-5 to TRBJ2-1, with unresolved D. V lost 0 bases, J lost 6 bases, and 15 bases lay in between. The CDR3 covers 16 residues. Germline CDR1 reads MNHEY; CDR2 reads SVGAGI. The CDR3, as DNA: TGTGCCAGCAGTTACTCCACAGTTCCCCGGGTCAATGAGCAGTTCTTC. It translates to CASSYSTVPRVNEQFF.

The chain uses TRBV2 and TRBJ2-4, with D perhaps assigned TRBD1 or TRBD2 (5 bases each). V was clipped by 1 base and J by 7 bases, with 8 bases between them. This CDR3 has 13 residues. Germline values: CDR1 SNHLY, CDR2 FYNNEI. The CDR3 DNA is TGTGCCAGCAGTGAAGTCGAGGGGAACATTCAGTACTTC. This translates into CASSEVEGNIQYF. The full variable domain, completed using reference TRBV2 and TRBJ2-4, is EPEVTQTPSHQVTQMGQEVILRCVPISNHLYFYWYRQILGQKVEFLVSFYNNEISEKSEIFDDQFSVERPDGSNFTLKIRSTKLEDSAMYFCASSEVEGNIQYFGAGTRLSVL.

The chain uses TRBV19 and TRBJ1-2; D gene unclear. The CDR3 is made up of 13 amino acids. The germline V and J ends were trimmed by 6 bases and 5 bases, with 13 bases remaining between them. Germline assignment: CDR1 LNHDA and CDR2 SQIVND (reference sequence). The CDR3 DNA sequence: TGTGCCAGTAGCGACGTAGGTTGGTATGGCTACACCTTC. Protein: CASSDVGWYGYTF.

The count of this clone is one. The sample holds other DNA sequences that translate to the same CDR3. This rearrangement joins TRBV28 to TRBJ1-1; TRBD1 is a possible D gene (5 bases). The CDR3 sequence is 14 residues long. Trimming stripped 5 bases from V and 0 bases from J, with 10 bases between. Germline V CDR1 and CDR2: MDHEN, SYDVKM. The CDR3 loop is CASSGGALNTEAFF. The CDR3 nucleotides are TGTGCCAGCAGTGGCGGGGCCTTGAACACTGAAGCTTTCTTT.

This rearrangement joins TRBV7-9 to TRBJ1-2; D unresolved. V was cut by 3 bases and J by 8 bases, with 16 bases left in between. Germline-derived CDR1 and CDR2 are SEHNR and FQNEAQ (reference sequence). This CDR3 is built from 14 residues. As DNA, the CDR3 is TGTGCCAGCAGCTTTGAAAGCACCCCTGGGGGCTACACCTTC. As protein: CASSFESTPGGYTF.

The J gene is TRBJ2-3, the V gene TRBV28, with D possibly TRBD2 on 6 matching bases. Germline CDR1 MDHEN, CDR2 SYDVKM. CDR3 size: 15 residues. Trimming took 0 bases from V and 0 from J, leaving 7 bases between them. This chain's CDR3 is CASSLWAGSTDTQYF. CDR3 sequence (DNA): TGTGCCAGCAGTTTATGGGCGGGGAGCACAGATACGCAGTATTTT.

This rearrangement joins TRBV27 to TRBJ2-7, with TRBD2 identical over 10 bases. The length of the CDR3 is 16 residues. The trim removed 5 bases at V and 7 bases at J, leaving 14 bases unmatched. Germline loops: CDR1 MNHEY, CDR2 SMNVEV (reference sequence). CDR3 region: CASSLISAGGPGEQYF. DNA of the CDR3: TGTGCCAGCAGTCTAATCTCAGCGGGAGGGCCGGGGGAGCAGTACTTC.

The rearrangement uses TRBV7-6 and TRBJ2-7; a weak D match, TRBD2 (5 bases). V lost 8 bases and J 9 bases, leaving 17 bases between the germline ends. The CDR3 runs 12 residues. Germline V gene lookup returns CDR1 SGHVS and CDR2 FNYEAQ. DNA for the CDR3: TGTGCCAGCGGCTCGGGGTTAGGTGGGCAGTACTTC. Translated: CASGSGLGGQYF.